These 22 T cell receptor beta chains were all obtained from the same sample, sequenced in a study of control samples from healthy donors and cancer patients. TCRdb keeps only in-frame clones here, not all; method: immunoSEQ multiplex PCR. Among about 50,000 clones, approximately 96% were seen once, and the ten largest hold around 2%. The specimen was blood. These receptors all stem from a woman in her 30s in good health.

The chain carries TRBV27 and TRBJ1-6; TRBD1 matches at 7 bases. Per germline, CDR1 MNHEY and CDR2 SMNVEV (reference sequence). V was clipped by 5 bases and J by 7 bases; unmatched bases: 5. The CDR3 totals 14 residues. CDR3 in amino acids: CASSPGTANSPLHF. The DNA for the CDR3 is TGTGCCAGCAGTCCCGGGACAGCAAATTCACCCCTCCACTTT.

The chain carries TRBV28 and TRBJ2-3, with 7 nucleotides matching TRBD2. The CDR3 is made up of 17 amino acids. Germline trimming cut 4 bases from V and 2 bases from J; bases unmatched to any gene: 12. Germline values: CDR1 MDHEN, CDR2 SYDVKM. The CDR3 sequence is CASSWSGQRGYTDTQYF. The CDR3 bases are TGTGCCAGCAGTTGGTCGGGGCAGCGGGGCTACACAGATACGCAGTATTTT. The variable domain in full, completed from reference TRBV28 and TRBJ2-3, reads DVKVTQSSRYLVKRTGEKVFLECVQDMDHENMFWYRQDPGLGLRLIYFSYDVKMKEKGDIPEGYSVSREKKERFSLILESASTNQTSMYLCASSWSGQRGYTDTQYFGPGTRLTVL.

This clone was observed once. V is TRBV15 and J is TRBJ1-4; D is perhaps TRBD1 (5 bases). There are 14 residues in the CDR3. The germline CDR1 and CDR2 sequences are LNHNV and YYDKDF (reference sequence). Trimming removed 5 bases at V and 4 bases at J, with 11 bases between. The CDR3 loop is CATSEGSVNEKLFF. The CDR3 DNA sequence: TGTGCCACCAGCGAGGGGTCAGTTAATGAAAAACTGTTTTTT.

The chain recombines TRBV10-2 with TRBJ2-7; TRBD1 matches 11 bases. The V gene end was trimmed by 3 bases and the J gene end by 5 bases; junction bases not matched to a gene: 9. The CDR3 is 16 amino acids. From germline, CDR1 is WSHSY and CDR2 SAAADI. CDR3 in amino acids: CASSDLRTGGVDEQYF. The CDR3 bases are TGCGCCAGCAGTGACCTTAGGACAGGGGGCGTCGACGAGCAGTACTTC.

The chain is built from TRBV4-2 and TRBJ1-3; D is unclear. The CDR3 consists of 15 residues. Germline-derived CDR1 and CDR2 are LGHNA and YNFKEQ. The germline V and J ends were trimmed by 0 bases and 0 bases, with 6 bases remaining between them. This CDR3 is CASSQDLRSGNTIYF. The CDR3 bases are TGTGCCAGCAGCCAAGATCTACGCTCTGGAAACACCATATATTTT.

The count of this clone is one. The DNA of the CDR3 is TGTGCCAGCACCATAAGGACAGGGAGATTGGACGAGCAGTACTTC. This translates into CASTIRTGRLDEQYF. This chain links TRBV6-5 with TRBJ2-7; TRBD1 aligns across 8 bases. Germline CDR1 MNHEY, CDR2 SVGAGI. V lost 7 bases and J lost 5; bases outside the gene matches: 13. The CDR3 totals 15 residues.

This rearrangement joins TRBV7-9 to TRBJ2-7; 13 bases match TRBD2. This CDR3 contains 16 residues. Germline V gene lookup returns CDR1 SEHNR and CDR2 FQNEAQ (reference sequence). V gave up 4 bases and J gave up 6 bases; unmatched junction bases: 9. The CDR3 spells CASSWGLAGTFGEQYF. Written as DNA, the CDR3 is TGTGCCAGCAGCTGGGGACTAGCGGGGACGTTCGGCGAGCAGTACTTC.

This sequence joins TRBV2 and TRBJ2-7, with D unclear. The CDR3 consists of 11 residues. Trimming took 8 bases from V and 6 from J, leaving 11 bases between them. In germline, CDR1 is SNHLY, CDR2 FYNNEI. CDR3 residues: CASLNSREQYF. The CDR3 DNA sequence: TGTGCCAGCCTAAACTCCCGCGAGCAGTACTTC.

This chain links TRBV10-3 with TRBJ2-7; D not resolved. The CDR3 runs to 14 residues. The V and J ends lost 0 bases and 6 bases respectively, with 12 bases between them. Germline CDR1 and CDR2: ENHRY and SYGVKD. CDR3 bases: TGTGCCATCAGTGAGTCTGAAATTCTCCCCGAGCAGTACTTC. Protein product: CAISESEILPEQYF.

V gene TRBV6-1 combines with J gene TRBJ1-6; the match to TRBD1 covers 9 bases. Germline assignment: CDR1 MNHNS and CDR2 SASEGT. Unmatched junction bases numbered 1, after V lost 1 base and J lost 9 bases. The CDR3 length is 14 residues. CDR3 residues: CASSEGTGVSPLHF. The CDR3 DNA sequence: TGTGCCAGCAGTGAAGGGACAGGGGTTTCACCCCTCCACTTT.

The genes are TRBV5-1 and TRBJ2-2; a possible D gene is TRBD1 (6 bases). The CDR3 is 15 amino acids. Trimming shortened V by 1 base and J by 6 bases, and 13 bases separated the two germline ends. The germline V gene encodes CDR1 SGHRS and CDR2 YFSETQ. CDR3 sequence reads: CASSLQGPSPGELFF. The CDR3 DNA sequence: TGCGCCAGCAGCTTGCAGGGGCCCAGCCCCGGGGAGCTGTTTTTT.

This chain links TRBV6-4 with TRBJ2-1; 11 bases agree with TRBD2. The CDR3 has 14 amino acids. After removal of 3 bases from V and 8 bases from J, the junction contained 3 bases not matched to a gene. Germline lookup yields CDR1 MRHNA and CDR2 SNTAGT. The CDR3 DNA reads TGTGCCAGCAGTGAGACTAGCGGGACCGATGAGCAGTTCTTC. It yields the protein CASSETSGTDEQFF.

This clone was recorded once. V is TRBV27 and J is TRBJ2-7; no clear D. This CDR3 region has 13 residues. Trimming took off 3 bases at V and 3 bases at J, with 9 bases between the two ends. In germline, CDR1 is MNHEY, CDR2 SMNVEV (reference sequence). CDR3 DNA: TGTGCCAGCAGTTTTCGGCAGCACTACGAGCAGTACTTC. Residues: CASSFRQHYEQYF.

The rearrangement joins TRBV7-9 to TRBJ2-3; the match to TRBD1 covers 8 bases. This CDR3 spans 14 amino acids. CDR1 is SEHNR and CDR2 is FQNEAQ in the germline V gene (reference sequence). V dropped 5 bases and J dropped 4; count of bases not matched to a gene: 5. The CDR3: CASSLQGAADTQYF. The DNA for the CDR3 is TGTGCCAGCAGCCTCCAGGGGGCGGCAGATACGCAGTATTTT.

Turning to this clone: The junction does not match germline at one end; this may be a read error. The gene calls are TRBV12-3 or TRBV12-4 and TRBJ1-1; D is ambiguous. The CDR3 is 13 amino acids. The CDR3 nucleotides are TGTGCCAGCGGTTTGTGGGGTATCACTGAAGCTTTCTTT. Translating gives CASGLWGITEAFF.

CDR3 DNA: TGTGCCAGCAGCGTAGGACGGGTGAACTATGGCTACACCTTC. Its translation is CASSVGRVNYGYTF. The chain has TRBV9 and TRBJ1-2, with D unresolved. V lost 0 bases to trimming and J lost 2 bases, with 8 bases between them. CDR3 length equals 14 residues. CDR1 SGDLS and CDR2 YYNGEE come from the germline V gene. The complete variable domain, with remaining parts taken from reference TRBV9 and TRBJ1-2, reads DSGVTQTPKHLITATGQRVTLRCSPRSGDLSVYWYQQSLDQGLQFLIQYYNGEERAKGNILERFSAQQFPDLHSELNLSSLELGDSALYFCASSVGRVNYGYTFGSGTRLTVV.

V and J are TRBV6-1 and TRBJ2-6; the D gene is possibly TRBD1 (7 bases). The CDR3 has 17 amino acids. The ends were cut back, 2 bases at V and 4 bases at J, with 15 bases in the middle. The germline V gene encodes CDR1 MNHNS and CDR2 SASEGT. As DNA, the CDR3 is TGTGCCAGCAGTGAACAGGCAGGGGGGTCAGGGGCCAACGTCCTGACTTTC. Protein: CASSEQAGGSGANVLTF.

The V and J genes are TRBV7-2 and TRBJ1-4; TRBD1 is a possible D gene (6 bases). From germline, CDR1 is SGHTA and CDR2 FQGNSA. This CDR3 has 15 residues. V lost 4 bases to trimming and J lost 3 bases, with 12 bases between them. The CDR3 DNA reads TGTGCCAGCAGCTGGGGGCCGGGGTCTAATGAAAAACTGTTTTTT. Its protein is CASSWGPGSNEKLFF.

The gene calls are TRBV7-3 and TRBJ1-2; TRBD1 might be the D (6 bases). Trimming left V 2 bases short and J 4 bases short, with 17 bases between. The CDR3 consists of 16 residues. The germline V gene has CDR1 SGHTA and CDR2 FQGTGA. The CDR3 sequence: CASSLGDTRNGYGYTF. The DNA of the CDR3 is TGTGCCAGCAGCTTAGGGGACACCAGGAACGGCTATGGCTACACCTTC. Variable domain in full (rest from reference TRBV7-3 and TRBJ1-2): GAGVSQTPSNKVTEKGKYVELRCDPISGHTALYWYRQSLGQGPEFLIYFQGTGAADDSGLPNDRFFAVRPEGSVSTLKIQRTERGDSAVYLCASSLGDTRNGYGYTFGSGTRLTVV.

The chain uses TRBV28 and TRBJ2-6, with D perhaps TRBD1 (6 bases). CDR3 length equals 15 residues. CDR1 is MDHEN and CDR2 is SYDVKM in the germline V gene. V was clipped by 5 bases and J by 3 bases, with 11 bases between them. DNA for the CDR3: TGTGCCAGCAGTCCGCAGGGGAGTGGGGCCAACGTCCTGACTTTC. Encoded protein: CASSPQGSGANVLTF. The whole variable domain, remainder taken from reference TRBV28 and TRBJ2-6, is DVKVTQSSRYLVKRTGEKVFLECVQDMDHENMFWYRQDPGLGLRLIYFSYDVKMKEKGDIPEGYSVSREKKERFSLILESASTNQTSMYLCASSPQGSGANVLTFGAGSRLTVL.

This chain connects TRBV18 to TRBJ1-1; no firm D call. The CDR3 totals 14 residues. The V gene's germline CDR1 is KGHSH and CDR2 LQKENI. V was shortened by 6 bases and J by 1 base, with 12 bases between the two germline ends. The CDR3 nucleotides read TGTGCCAGCTCTCAGAGGGCCCCGAACACTGAAGCTTTCTTT. Its protein is CASSQRAPNTEAFF.

V is TRBV4-1 and J is TRBJ1-5; TRBD1 is a possible D gene (5 bases). From germline, CDR1 is MGHRA and CDR2 YSYEKL. The V end lost 0 bases, the J end lost 8 bases, and 20 bases lay between the germline ends. The CDR3 runs to 17 residues. The CDR3 DNA reads TGCGCCAGCAGCCAAGATCGTCGAGGGGCAACGTTAGAGCCCCAGCATTTT. This sequence encodes CASSQDRRGATLEPQHF.